This T cell receptor (beta chain) is from a study of shared clonotypes between healthy human individuals. Study outcomes and limitations: Naive subsets generally had larger estimated richness than memory subsets. Few donors limited the genetic and exposure-history diversity represented. For sorted subsets, rarefaction showed incomplete sequencing despite large depth. Clonotypes which were not shared had lower generation probabilities than clonotypes that all four donors shared.

Comments on this clone: No antigen is known for it.

Germline V gene lookup returns CDR1 MNHEY and CDR2 SVGAGI. CDR3 length: 13 residues. V was pared by 8 bases and J by 1 base, with 11 bases between. Produced via immunoSEQ multiplex PCR; TCRdb's table is partial and in-frame only. The table has roughly 2 million clones, 85% to 95% seen once. This TCR came from a young man in good health. The rearrangement uses TRBV6-5 and TRBJ1-1; D unclear. The sequencing input was naive CD4+ T cells sorted from blood. Subset indicated: CD45RA+ positively selected. The CDR3 DNA sequence: TGTGCCAGCCCCTTACCAGGGAACACTGAAGCTTTCTTT. Translating gives CASPLPGNTEAFF.